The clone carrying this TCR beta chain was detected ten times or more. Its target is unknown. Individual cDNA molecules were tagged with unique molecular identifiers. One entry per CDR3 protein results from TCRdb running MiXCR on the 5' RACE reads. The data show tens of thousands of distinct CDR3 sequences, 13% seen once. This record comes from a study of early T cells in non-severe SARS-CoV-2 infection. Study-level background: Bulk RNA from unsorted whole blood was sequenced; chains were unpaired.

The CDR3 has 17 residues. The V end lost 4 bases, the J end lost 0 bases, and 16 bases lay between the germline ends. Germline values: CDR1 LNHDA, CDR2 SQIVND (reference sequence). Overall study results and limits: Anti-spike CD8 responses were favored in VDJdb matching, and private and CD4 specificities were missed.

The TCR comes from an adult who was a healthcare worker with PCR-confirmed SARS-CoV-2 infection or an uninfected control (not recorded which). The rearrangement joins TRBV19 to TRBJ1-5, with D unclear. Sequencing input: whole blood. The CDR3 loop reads CASSTGRTHYSNQPQHF. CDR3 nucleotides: TGTGCCAGTAGTACCGGACGGACCCATTATAGCAATCAGCCCCAGCATTTT.